This T cell receptor (beta chain) was identified in a study of cytomegalovirus exposure and HLA in healthy donors (dated by TCRdb to 2017 to 2019). Concerning the study at large: An earlier analysis of approximately 640 of the donors reported 250 to 350 Gb of sequence data and some 120 million unique TCR beta sequences from 190 million or so T cells. Roughly 300 gigabases of sequencing data and approximately 80 million unique TCR sequences were included in an early release covering about 620 HLA-typed donors. The genetic ancestry cluster associated with self-reported Caucasian donors included about 84% of the 398 genotyped donors. The study was designed to test whether signatures of past pathogen exposure could be identified by cataloging public T cell receptors. The study profiled the T cell repertoires of hundreds of subjects by immunosequencing and related them to cytomegalovirus serostatus. Besides the first cohort of approximately 670 subjects, a separate validation cohort made up of 90 to 150 different subjects was used. To predict cytomegalovirus infection status, the study combined high-throughput TCR immunosequencing, statistical association of individual TCRs with disease status, and machine learning. To study patterns of TCR occurrence, a later analysis re-analyzed previously published TCR beta repertoires from 666 donors and added high-resolution HLA genotyping. In the later analysis, no new phenotypic data were used to find candidate immune exposures; instead, reliance was placed on TCR beta sequences and their occurrence across donors. To decide whether each TCR beta V gene segment behaved as functional or pseudogenic, an earlier analysis of approximately 600 of the donors relied on high-throughput TCR beta sequencing. Donor age, sex, ethnicity and CMV serostatus were collected together with the repertoire data. Genome-wide SNP genotypes for about three fifths of the 666 donors were used in a later genetic analysis, which treated that subset as a discovery cohort. All discovery cohort repertoires had been generated using a single sequencing platform. Class I and class II HLA loci were covered by the typing at four-digit resolution. Typing coverage varied by locus: roughly 620-630 donors for A, B, C, DRB1 and DQB1; more than 500 for DQA1; nearly 610 for DPA1; approximately 490 for DPB1. Because of strong linkage in the cohort, roughly five DR-DQ haplotypes were treated as single units for association and clustering. Among 398 genotyped donors of the cohort, an average of around 250,000 unique TCR beta nucleotide sequences was sequenced per donor, of which about 19% were non-productive.

From the germline V gene (reference sequence), CDR1 is GTSNPN and CDR2 is SVGIG. Clipping removes 3 bases from V and 5 bases from J, with 6 as the unmatched junction base count. Taken from cysteine to phenylalanine, the CDR3 has 13 residues. This entry keeps only the CDR3 DNA: 39 bases, framed from base 1. General study outcomes and caveats: In a later analysis, the rate of TCR association differed among HLA loci, with DRB1 alleles having the most associated TCRs and HLA-C alleles having the fewest. The cohort was sequenced for TCR beta chains only, and without alpha or paired-chain data the features that could be detected were limited. Correlated functional status among segregating V segments might be attributable to linkage disequilibrium, but an unknown experimental factor could not be ruled out. Presence/absence analyses assumed roughly uniform sequencing depth across donors, an assumption that may not hold. Most TCR sequences were seen in very few donors, while some public TCRs were found in many individuals. Specific HLA alleles were associated with 15,000 to 20,000 TCR beta sequences at a false discovery rate of 0.05 in a later analysis. When HLA alleles, especially DR and DQ, strongly co-occurred, TCR associations were difficult to assign to individual alleles. The 87-base-pair reads could not distinguish some IMGT-functional V segments, including TRBV6-2 and TRBV6-3, so those segments were excluded. The authors suggested that the approach could potentially be generalized to other disease states and immunological phenotypes. A few of the identified cytomegalovirus-associated TCR beta chains were confirmed in vitro to be specific for cytomegalovirus antigens. A later genetic analysis reported fewer N-insertions in productive TCRs among donors in an Asian-associated ancestry cluster than the roughly 700-donor mean. According to a later analysis, parvovirus B19, influenza, CMV and Epstein-Barr virus appeared linked to several top co-occurrence clusters. Because counts were too low, roughly 17 rarely observed V segments, including chromosome 9 orphons, were left out of the earlier analysis of 500 to 750 of the donors. An association between a missense DCLRE1C variant and V-gene and J-gene trimming of TCR beta chains was found in a later genetic analysis and replicated in an independent cohort. The classifier was reported to diagnose cytomegalovirus status with high specificity and sensitivity in both the original cohort and the validation cohort. Immune exposure information for the cohort was limited to CMV serostatus. A further reported finding was that TCR beta sequences accurately predicted the HLA-A and HLA-B alleles for most subjects in the first cohort. Because HLA typing was unavailable for some donors at each locus, only the typed subset was used in association tests. In a later analysis, HLA-associated TCR beta chains were found to be more clonally expanded and to have lower generation probabilities than equally common non-associated chains. A cluster of highly shared sequence variants was judged likely to represent a technical artifact of the sequencing pipeline. The study listed 164 TCR beta chains as associated with cytomegalovirus. In an earlier analysis of 450 to 750 of the donors, most TCR beta V segments appeared in productive rearrangements about 87% or about 30% of the time, broadly matching IMGT annotations. In a later analysis, most CMV-associated TCR beta chains were found to appear HLA-restricted, with HLA associations seemingly driven largely by CMV exposure.

The library relied on the immunoSEQ multiplex PCR assay. For the multiplex PCR, a mixture combining 60 forward primers for TCR Vbeta segments and 13 reverse primers for TCR Jbeta segments was used. Amplification of the CDR3 region of rearranged TCR beta genes was performed with a multiplex PCR assay on genomic DNA. The Illumina HiSeq System was used to sequence the amplified TCR beta libraries as 87-base-pair reads. Per the source publication's procedure: A later analysis counted about 76 million unique TCR beta chains across the 600 to 850 repertoires, and around 12 million of these chains were shared by at least two donors. Raw reads were error-corrected and collapsed into unique sequences with a nearest-neighbor algorithm that merged closely related sequences to remove PCR and sequencing errors. To assign V, D and J gene segments, CDR3 sequences were aligned to IMGT reference sequences. For a sequence to be retained, a match of at least six nucleotides to both a V gene segment and a J gene segment was required. Rearrangements were called productive when the CDR3 lacked stop codons and stayed in frame with V and J; all others were non-productive. Following IMGT convention, CDR3 was defined as the stretch from the second conserved V-encoded cysteine up to the conserved J-encoded phenylalanine. In an earlier analysis of around 540 of the donors, sequences lacking an unambiguous match to a single V gene segment were excluded. In an earlier analysis of a few hundred of the donors, V segments were called functional above 56.7% productive rearrangements and were called segregating when the between-donor standard deviation exceeded 5%. To diagnose cytomegalovirus status from the catalog of TCR beta chain sequences, a statistical classification framework was built. A later analysis assigned V and J genes by comparing TCR nucleotide sequences with IMGT/GENE-DB human TR gene sequences. Using the TCRdist pipeline, a later analysis assigned CDR3 sequences along with most-parsimonious VDJ recombination scenarios. In a later analysis, every TCR beta chain was defined by the combination of its CDR3 amino acid sequence and its V-gene family, and reads without a unique V-gene family were dropped. In a later analysis, fewer than 600 highly shared, low-generation-probability nucleotide sequences were removed to address suspected cross-contamination and a sequencing artifact. In a later analysis, a clonal expansion index was calculated for each public chain from normalized within-repertoire ranks of inferred template counts. In a later analysis, generation probabilities were computed with a VDJ recombination model fitted to out-of-frame rearrangements, and the resulting probabilities were checked against IGoR. In a later analysis, TCR-TCR, TCR-HLA and TCR-CMV co-occurrence was scored with hypergeometric tests, and a repertoire-size bias correction was applied to TCR pairs. To estimate false discovery rates, a later analysis permuted the HLA or CMV assignments 20 times. A later analysis grouped co-occurring TCRs with DBSCAN, adding TCRdist sequence similarity when clustering within HLA-allele-positive subsets. Repertoires with fewer than 30,000 or more than 120,000 public chains, plus five repertoires with anomalous nucleotide sharing, were excluded from co-occurrence clustering. In TCRdb, the immuneACCESS table is reduced to in-frame sequences with V and J assigned. These tables do not hold every clone; where another copy was compared, an unresolved V gene accounts for under half, and the others remain unexplained. The V and J calls and clone size are taken from that table; D and trimming were inferred from the DNA. This sample comprises more than 200,000 clones, approximately 80% of them detected only once. Jointly, the top ten make up approximately 1.4% of the sample.

The cohort consisted of 650 to 850 healthy bone marrow donors. At the time of sampling, all cohort members were nominally healthy, though unrecorded immune exposures were likely present. The donor was CMV seronegative and belonged to the group of 352 seronegative cohort members. Every donor gave a peripheral blood sample, and the peripheral blood mononuclear cells from that sample were used for TCR beta sequencing. Genomic DNA was extracted from the blood cell samples with the Qiagen DNeasy Blood Extraction Kit. This clone was detected once. Its binding antigen is unknown. Base quality data are lacking; no much larger clone is found one base away.

Material: PBMCs. This TCR came from a girl under 18 in good health and CMV-seronegative. The chain uses TRBV30 and TRBJ1-2; TRBD1 aligns with 7 central bases. The DNA sequence is given as TGTGCCTGGAGAAGTCAGGGGGTTTATGGCTACACCTTC. It encodes CAWRSQGVYGYTF.